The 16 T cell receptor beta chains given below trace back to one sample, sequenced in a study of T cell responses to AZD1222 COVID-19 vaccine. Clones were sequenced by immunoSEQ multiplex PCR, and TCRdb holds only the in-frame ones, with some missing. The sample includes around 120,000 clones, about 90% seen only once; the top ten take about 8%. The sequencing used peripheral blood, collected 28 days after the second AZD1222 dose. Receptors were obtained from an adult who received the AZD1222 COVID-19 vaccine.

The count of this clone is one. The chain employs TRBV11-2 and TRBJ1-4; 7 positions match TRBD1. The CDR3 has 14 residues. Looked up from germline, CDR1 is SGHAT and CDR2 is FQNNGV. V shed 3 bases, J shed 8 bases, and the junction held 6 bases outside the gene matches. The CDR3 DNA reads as TGTGCCAGCAGCTTGACAGGGTTAGGCGAAAAACTGTTTTTT. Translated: CASSLTGLGEKLFF. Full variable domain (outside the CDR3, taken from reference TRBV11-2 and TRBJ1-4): EAGVAQSPRYKIIEKRQSVAFWCNPISGHATLYWYQQILGQGPKLLIQFQNNGVVDDSQLPKDRFSAERLKGVDSTLKIQPAKLEDSAVYLCASSLTGLGEKLFFGSGTQLSVL.

The CDR3, as DNA: TGTGCCACCAGTGACCCGAGGACAGCAATTAATGAAAAACTGTTTTTT. It yields the protein CATSDPRTAINEKLFF. The gene calls are TRBV24-1 and TRBJ1-4; weak D call: TRBD1 (6 bases). V was trimmed by 4 bases and J by 4 bases, leaving 15 bases between them. The germline V gene encodes CDR1 KGHDR and CDR2 SFDVKD. The CDR3 spans 16 residues.

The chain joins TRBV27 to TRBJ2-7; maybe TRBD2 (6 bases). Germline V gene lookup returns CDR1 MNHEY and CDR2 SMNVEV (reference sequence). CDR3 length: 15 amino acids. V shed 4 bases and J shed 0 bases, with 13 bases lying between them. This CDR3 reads CASSSLTGDSYEQYF. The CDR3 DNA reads TGTGCCAGCAGTTCCCTTACGGGAGACTCCTACGAGCAGTACTTC.

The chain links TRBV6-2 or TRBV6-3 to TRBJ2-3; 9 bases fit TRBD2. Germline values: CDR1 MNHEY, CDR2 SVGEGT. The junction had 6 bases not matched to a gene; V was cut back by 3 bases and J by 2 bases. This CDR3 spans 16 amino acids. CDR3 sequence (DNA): TGTGCCAGCAGTTATGGCGGGGGGGGGATCACAGATACGCAGTATTTT. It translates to CASSYGGGGITDTQYF.

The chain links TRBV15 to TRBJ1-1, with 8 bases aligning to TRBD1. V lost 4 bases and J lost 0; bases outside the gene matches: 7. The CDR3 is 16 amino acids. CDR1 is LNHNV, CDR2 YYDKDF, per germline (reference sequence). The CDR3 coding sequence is TGTGCCACCAGCACCATCAGGACAGGGTTGAACACTGAAGCTTTCTTT. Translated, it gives CATSTIRTGLNTEAFF.

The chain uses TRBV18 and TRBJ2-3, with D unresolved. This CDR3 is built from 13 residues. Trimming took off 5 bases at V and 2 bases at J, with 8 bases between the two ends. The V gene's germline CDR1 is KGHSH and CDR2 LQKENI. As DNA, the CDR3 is TGTGCCAGCTCATCATCTTACACAGATACGCAGTATTTT. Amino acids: CASSSSYTDTQYF.

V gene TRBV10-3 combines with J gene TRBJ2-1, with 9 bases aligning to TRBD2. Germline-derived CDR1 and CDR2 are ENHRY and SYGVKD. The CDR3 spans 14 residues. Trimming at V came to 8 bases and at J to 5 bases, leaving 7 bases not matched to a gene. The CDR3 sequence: CAIAREGRHNEQFF. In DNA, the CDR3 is TGTGCCATCGCGCGGGAGGGTAGACACAATGAGCAGTTCTTC.

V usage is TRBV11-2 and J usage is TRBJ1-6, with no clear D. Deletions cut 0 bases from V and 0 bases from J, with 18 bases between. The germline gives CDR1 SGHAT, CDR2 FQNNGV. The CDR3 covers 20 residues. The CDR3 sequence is CASSLDPRSLASSYNSPLHF. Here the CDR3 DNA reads TGTGCCAGCAGCTTAGATCCTCGCAGCCTCGCAAGCTCCTATAATTCACCCCTCCACTTT.

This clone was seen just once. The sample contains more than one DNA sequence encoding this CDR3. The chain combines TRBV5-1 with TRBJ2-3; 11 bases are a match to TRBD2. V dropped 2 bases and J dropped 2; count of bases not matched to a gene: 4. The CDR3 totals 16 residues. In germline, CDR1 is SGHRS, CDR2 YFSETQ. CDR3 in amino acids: CASSLLAGVSTDTQYF. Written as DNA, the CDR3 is TGCGCCAGCAGCTTACTAGCGGGGGTGTCCACAGATACGCAGTATTTT.

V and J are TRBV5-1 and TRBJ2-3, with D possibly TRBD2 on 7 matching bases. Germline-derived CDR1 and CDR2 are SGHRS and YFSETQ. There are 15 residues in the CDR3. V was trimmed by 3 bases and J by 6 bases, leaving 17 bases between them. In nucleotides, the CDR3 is TGCGCCAGCAGCTCGGGGGGCGGGCGAGAGGATACGCAGTATTTT. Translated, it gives CASSSGGGREDTQYF.

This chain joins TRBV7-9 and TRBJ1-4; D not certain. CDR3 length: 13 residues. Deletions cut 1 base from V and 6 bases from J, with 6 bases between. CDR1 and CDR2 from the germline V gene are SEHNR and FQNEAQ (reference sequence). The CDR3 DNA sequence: TGTGCCAGCAGCTTAGAAGCGTATGAAAAACTGTTTTTT. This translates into CASSLEAYEKLFF.

The chain's CDR3 is CASSRDTYNEQFF. CDR3 DNA: TGTGCCAGCAGTAGAGACACCTACAATGAGCAGTTCTTC. This sequence joins TRBV2 and TRBJ2-1; D uncertain. The germline CDR1 and CDR2 sequences are SNHLY and FYNNEI. CDR3 size: 13 residues. With 5 bases removed from V and 2 bases from J, the gap between germline ends came to 7 bases.

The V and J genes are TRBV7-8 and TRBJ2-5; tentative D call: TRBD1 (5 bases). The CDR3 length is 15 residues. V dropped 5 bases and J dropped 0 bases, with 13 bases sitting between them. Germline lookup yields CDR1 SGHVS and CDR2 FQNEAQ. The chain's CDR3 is CASSKRPGYQETQYF. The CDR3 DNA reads TGTGCCAGCAGCAAACGGCCAGGGTACCAAGAGACCCAGTACTTC.

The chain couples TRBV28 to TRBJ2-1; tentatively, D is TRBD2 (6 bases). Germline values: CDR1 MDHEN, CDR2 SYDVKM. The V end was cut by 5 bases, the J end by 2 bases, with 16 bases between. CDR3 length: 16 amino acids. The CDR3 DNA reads TGTGCCAGCAGTCCCATGGGGGGAGTGGCCTACAATGAGCAGTTCTTC. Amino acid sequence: CASSPMGGVAYNEQFF.

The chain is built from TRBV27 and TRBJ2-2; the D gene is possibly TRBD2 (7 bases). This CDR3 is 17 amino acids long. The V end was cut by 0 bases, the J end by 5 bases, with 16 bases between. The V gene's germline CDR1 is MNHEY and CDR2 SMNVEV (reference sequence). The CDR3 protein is CASSLSGGPSRTGELFF. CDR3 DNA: TGTGCCAGCAGTTTATCGGGGGGGCCATCCCGGACCGGGGAGCTGTTTTTT.

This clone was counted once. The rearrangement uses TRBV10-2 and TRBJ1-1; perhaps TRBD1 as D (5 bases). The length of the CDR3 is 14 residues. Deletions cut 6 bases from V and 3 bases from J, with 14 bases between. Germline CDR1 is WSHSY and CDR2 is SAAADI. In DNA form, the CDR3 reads TGCGCCAGCAGAGTCCCGGGGCAAGACACTGAAGCTTTCTTT. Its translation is CASRVPGQDTEAFF.